This T cell receptor beta chain came from a study of blood T cell repertoires in COVID-19 (dated by TCRdb to about 2020). The study in broad terms: The collaborator samples originated in the United States, Italy and Spain and spanned the acute and convalescent phases of COVID-19. Samples were obtained from the ongoing ImmuneRACE study (first 160 participants) and from about 1,300 subjects provided by 6 global collaborators. The repertoires were released in a freely available public database meant as a resource for research on the immune response to SARS-CoV-2. The material from the prospective study consisted of cDNA or gDNA derived from T cells, B-cell-depleted T cells, or PBMCs. A de-identified subject ID, COVID-19 status, age in years and sex were almost always included in the sample metadata. Deeply sampled blood TCRbeta repertoires from subjects exposed to, actively infected with, or recovered from COVID-19 were included in the dataset. HLA class I and class II types, where available, came from metadata supplied by the sample provider rather than from assay-based typing. Study-wide findings and limitations: Clinical and demographic metadata were provided uncurated, with the amount varying by source and participant.

TCRbeta CDR3 regions were amplified from genomic DNA by means of the immunoSEQ Assay, a bias-controlled multiplex PCR. From the authors' description of their analysis: The number of nucleated cells in each sample was estimated by amplification of reference gene primers within the assay. Sequence reads were collapsed and filtered to measure the absolute abundance of every unique TCRbeta CDR3 rearrangement. For each sample, productive Simpson clonality was calculated as the square root of Simpson's diversity index over productive rearrangements. Here the immuneACCESS table is served through TCRdb, limited to in-frame sequences with V and J called. Missing clones are a known gap in these copies; in checked studies unresolved V genes cover under half, and the rest lacks a known reason. The D gene and trimming were derived from the DNA, and the V and J assignments and clone size from that table. The sample table shows under 300,000 clones, and 65% to 85% are seen once. 5.7% of the sample is taken by the ten largest.

Collaborating institutions collected whole blood in K2EDTA tubes following their own protocols. For TCRbeta analysis, collaborators shipped samples in one of three forms: frozen whole blood, isolated PBMCs, or DNA extracted from either of those sample types. This clone was counted a few times. The target of this receptor is not known. Base qualities are not recorded, but no much larger clone differs from it by a single base. Between the V and J ends, shortened by 2 bases and 6 bases respectively, the junction contains 13 bases. Including the terminal cysteine and phenylalanine, the CDR3 comprises 14 residues. The entry retains the CDR3 DNA only, 42 bases that are in frame from base 1. Via the germline V gene, CDR1 is MNHNS and CDR2 SASEGT.

The sample consisted of peripheral blood. The chain is made from TRBV6-1 and TRBJ1-1; no D gene can be assigned with confidence. The sequence was obtained from an elderly man with acute or convalescent COVID-19. The DNA is as follows: TGTGCCAGCAGTGAAAGAGTAAAGGGAGCTGAAGCTTTCTTT. Translated, this gives CASSERVKGAEAFF.